Listed below are T cell receptor beta chains from one sample, sequenced in a study of blood T cell repertoires in COVID-19. Assay: immunoSEQ multiplex PCR; the TCRdb copy retains only in-frame clones and omits some. Of fewer than 250,000 clones listed, roughly 83% were seen once; the top ten hold 3.2%. Sequencing used PBMCs or T cells enriched from blood (not recorded which). The receptors originated from a woman under 40 who had recovered from COVID-19. CDR3s include the opening cysteine and the closing phenylalanine or tryptophan. The D gene is left open where the match is weak. The size of a clone is reported for some rows only, either as once, few or many, or as a class for expanded clones.

D gene,clone size,V gene,J gene,CDR3 DNA,CDR3 protein
.,.,TRBV10-3,TRBJ2-5,TGTGCCATCAGCGTAGGGGGAGGGTCAGAGACCCAGTACTTC,CAISVGGGSETQYF
TRBD2,.,TRBV14,TRBJ2-7,TGTGCCAGCAGCCAAGAGGGCGGGAGGGCCTACGAGCAGTACTTC,CASSQEGGRAYEQYF
.,.,TRBV11-3,TRBJ2-2,TGTGCCAGCAGCTTGAGCAGGGGAAACACCGGGGAGCTGTTTTTT,CASSLSRGNTGELFF
.,once,TRBV19,TRBJ1-1,TGTGCCAGTATCGGGACTGAAGCTTTCTTT,CASIGTEAFF
.,.,TRBV19,TRBJ1-2,TGTGCCAGTAGTGCCCGACAGGATGTAAACTATGGCTACACCTTC,CASSARQDVNYGYTF
TRBD1,.,TRBV6-5,TRBJ1-1,TGTGCCAGCAGAGCCCCCGGGACAGGGGGCACTGAAGCTTTCTTT,CASRAPGTGGTEAFF
TRBD2,.,TRBV28,TRBJ2-7,TGTGCCAGCAAACTAGCGGGAGTTGGCGAGCAGTACTTC,CASKLAGVGEQYF
.,.,TRBV9,TRBJ1-3,TGTGCCAGCAGCGTAGAGTGGGCCTCTGGAAACACCATATATTTT,CASSVEWASGNTIYF
.,.,TRBV2,TRBJ2-3,TGTGCCAGCTTCGTTCCTCTAGGGGAAAAAGATACGCAGTATTTT,CASFVPLGEKDTQYF
TRBD2,.,TRBV28,TRBJ2-3,TGTGCCAGCAGTTTTACGCTAGCGGGGGCAGATACGCAGTATTTT,CASSFTLAGADTQYF
TRBD1,.,TRBV3-1/TRBV3-2,TRBJ1-1,TGTGCCAGCAGCCCCGGGACAGGTACTGAAGCTTTCTTT,CASSPGTGTEAFF
TRBD1,.,TRBV14,TRBJ1-1,TGTGCCAGCAGTCCTAGACAGGGTGTGGTCAGGAACACTGAAGCTTTCTTT,CASSPRQGVVRNTEAFF
.,once,TRBV2,TRBJ2-5,TGTGCCAGCAGTGATGACAGGTCGATGGGGGAGACCCAGTACTTC,CASSDDRSMGETQYF
TRBD1,.,TRBV6-5,TRBJ2-3,TGTGCCAGCAGTTATTCAGGGGGTACTACAGATACGCAGTATTTT,CASSYSGGTTDTQYF
TRBD2,.,TRBV6-5,TRBJ2-1,TGTGCCAGCAGTTTCCCAGGACTAGCGGACAATGAGCAGTTCTTC,CASSFPGLADNEQFF
.,once,TRBV4-1,TRBJ2-1,TGCGCCAGCAGCCAAGATTTTTTGGGCGTAGCGCGTTACGGTGAGCAGTTCTTC,CASSQDFLGVARYGEQFF
.,.,TRBV7-2,TRBJ1-4,TGTGCCAGCAGCATCGTTGGGCAGTGGGATGAAAAACTGTTTTTT,CASSIVGQWDEKLFF
TRBD1,.,TRBV9,TRBJ2-7,TGTGCCAGCAGCGTAGGGGACAGGGGCTACGAGCAGTACTTC,CASSVGDRGYEQYF
TRBD1,.,TRBV29-1,TRBJ1-1,TGCAGCGTCCCGATGGGGACAGGGAACACTGAAGCTTTCTTT,CSVPMGTGNTEAFF
TRBD1,.,TRBV11-2,TRBJ1-3,TGTGCCAGCAGACTCGGGGGTACAGGGGCTGGAAACACCATATATTTT,CASRLGGTGAGNTIYF
TRBD2,.,TRBV29-1,TRBJ2-7,TGCAGCGTTGTCCAGCGGGAGAGGGGGAGGGAGCAGTACTTC,CSVVQRERGREQYF
TRBD1,.,TRBV27,TRBJ1-5,TGTGCCAGCAGTTTATTCGGGCAGGGGGATCAGCCCCAGCATTTT,CASSLFGQGDQPQHF
TRBD2,.,TRBV4-1,TRBJ2-7,TGCGCCAGCAGCCAAGGAGGAGCGGGAGGGGGCGTCGAGCAGTACTTC,CASSQGGAGGGVEQYF
.,.,TRBV6-5,TRBJ1-5,TGTGCCAGCAGCGGCGACAGCCGCAATCAGCCCCAGCATTTT,CASSGDSRNQPQHF
TRBD1,.,TRBV28,TRBJ1-5,TGTGCCAGCAGTTTATTATTATTGACAGGGGCTCAGCCCCAGCATTTT,CASSLLLLTGAQPQHF
TRBD2,.,TRBV7-3,TRBJ2-1,TGTGCCAGCAGCTTTCTAGCGGGAGAGGCCAATGAGCAGTTCTTC,CASSFLAGEANEQFF
.,.,TRBV6-5,TRBJ2-3,TGTGCCAGCAGTCTGATAGCGAGGGCAGATACGCAGTATTTT,CASSLIARADTQYF
.,.,TRBV6-5,TRBJ2-1,TGTGCCAGCAGTCTCGACGGGAGCTCCTACAATGAGCAGTTCTTC,CASSLDGSSYNEQFF
.,.,TRBV28,TRBJ1-1,TGTGCCAGCAGTTTGGGGGGGGCTATGAACACTGAAGCTTTCTTT,CASSLGGAMNTEAFF
.,.,TRBV6-5,TRBJ1-4,TGTGCCAGCCGGCTCTGGGGAGGGAATGAAAAACTGTTTTTT,CASRLWGGNEKLFF
TRBD1,.,TRBV18,TRBJ1-1,TGTGCCAGCTCACTTGGACAGGGCAACACTGAAGCTTTCTTT,CASSLGQGNTEAFF
.,.,TRBV28,TRBJ2-1,TGTGCCAGCAGTTTACCTGAGGGTAAAAGCTCCTACAATGAGCAGTTCTTC,CASSLPEGKSSYNEQFF
.,once,TRBV10-3,TRBJ2-3,TGTGCCATCAGCGACACGGACAGAGCAGATACGCAGTATTTT,CAISDTDRADTQYF
.,.,TRBV5-1,TRBJ2-5,TGCGCCAGCAGCCCGGGAGAGGTCCACGGTGAGACCCAGTACTTC,CASSPGEVHGETQYF
TRBD1,few,TRBV5-6,TRBJ1-5,TGTGCCAGCAGTCGGGACAGCCTGGGGCAGCCCCAGCATTTT,CASSRDSLGQPQHF
TRBD2,.,TRBV7-2,TRBJ2-5,TGTGCCAGCAGCCCAGCCCCACTAGAGCGGGGGGGCGGAGAGACCCAGTACTTC,CASSPAPLERGGGETQYF
.,.,TRBV24-1,TRBJ2-1,TGTGCCACCCGCCAGGACAATGAGCAGTTCTTC,CATRQDNEQFF
TRBD2,.,TRBV7-3,TRBJ2-1,TGTGCCAGCAGCTTAACAGCGGGAGGCCACAATGAGCAGTTCTTC,CASSLTAGGHNEQFF
TRBD1,.,TRBV5-1,TRBJ1-4,TGCGCCAGCAGCATAGACAGGGTCCCTAATGAAAAACTGTTTTTT,CASSIDRVPNEKLFF
.,once,TRBV13,TRBJ2-3,TGTGCCAGCAGCTTAGTGGCTGGAGTAGATACGCAGTATTTT,CASSLVAGVDTQYF
.,.,TRBV6-5,TRBJ1-2,TGTGCCAGCAGAAACTTGGGGGCGGTCTATGGCTACACCTTC,CASRNLGAVYGYTF
.,.,TRBV3-1/TRBV3-2,TRBJ2-1,TGTGCCAGCAGCCAAGCGATTTCCCCTCGGAATGAGCAGTTCTTC,CASSQAISPRNEQFF
.,.,TRBV7-9,TRBJ1-5,TGTGCCAGCAGCTTAGACAGTAGCAATCAGCCCCAGCATTTT,CASSLDSSNQPQHF
TRBD2,.,TRBV7-2,TRBJ2-1,TGTGCCAGCAGCACACGGGGCGGGAGTTCCGTCAATGAGCAGTTCTTC,CASSTRGGSSVNEQFF
TRBD1,once,TRBV28,TRBJ1-3,TGTGCCAGCAAACCGGGACAGGGTGGTGGAAACACCATATATTTT,CASKPGQGGGNTIYF
TRBD2,once,TRBV6-4,TRBJ2-1,TGTGCCAGCAGCCTAGCGGGAGTGGGGTACAATGAGCAGTTCTTC,CASSLAGVGYNEQFF
TRBD2,.,TRBV5-8,TRBJ2-3,TGTGCCAGCAGCTTGGTCCTACTTTCCGGGACTACCACAGATACGCAGTATTTT,CASSLVLLSGTTTDTQYF
TRBD1,.,TRBV3-1/TRBV3-2,TRBJ2-3,TGTGCCAGCAGCCCCAGGACAGGGCCCACAGATACGCAGTATTTT,CASSPRTGPTDTQYF
.,.,TRBV2,TRBJ1-6,TGTGCCAGCAGTGAAGCGCGGCAGGGCCGATATAATTCACCCCTCCACTTT,CASSEARQGRYNSPLHF
.,once,TRBV19,TRBJ1-4,TGTGCCAGTAGCAAAAGCCCTGGTGAAAAACTGTTTTTT,CASSKSPGEKLFF
TRBD2,.,TRBV9,TRBJ2-7,TGTGCCAGCAGCGACCGACTAGCTGGCGAGCAGTACTTC,CASSDRLAGEQYF
.,.,TRBV9,TRBJ2-7,TGTGCCAGCAGCGTTGGGAGCGGGCACGTTATGGGCGAGCAGTACTTC,CASSVGSGHVMGEQYF
.,.,TRBV5-1,TRBJ2-3,TGCGCCAGCAGCTTGGCCGGGGGCACAGATACGCAGTATTTT,CASSLAGGTDTQYF
TRBD2,.,TRBV10-1,TRBJ2-1,TGCGCCAGCAGTGACCCGACTAGCGGGGTTCCGGTCGAGCAGTTCTTC,CASSDPTSGVPVEQFF
TRBD1,.,TRBV5-1,TRBJ2-2,TGCGCCAGCAGCTCCAGGACAGGGAACACCGGGGAGCTGTTTTTT,CASSSRTGNTGELFF
.,.,TRBV2,TRBJ1-6,TGTGCCAGCAGTCCGCGAGGACCGCAGGGGAATTCACCCCTCCACTTT,CASSPRGPQGNSPLHF
.,.,TRBV5-1,TRBJ2-4,TGCGCCAGCAGCTCCGAGCGGAGCCTAGCCAAAAACATTCAGTACTTC,CASSSERSLAKNIQYF
.,.,TRBV5-1,TRBJ2-5,TGCGCCAGCAGCTTGACAGGGACGGAGACCCAGTACTTC,CASSLTGTETQYF
.,.,TRBV7-2,TRBJ1-2,TGTGCCAGCAGCTTGCAGGGAGGATATGGCTACACCTTC,CASSLQGGYGYTF
TRBD1,.,TRBV7-3,TRBJ1-1,TGTGCCAGCAGCTCCCCAGGGGGGAACACTGAAGCTTTCTTT,CASSSPGGNTEAFF